The 21 T cell receptor beta chains given below trace back to one sample, sequenced in a study of graft-versus-host responses after intestinal transplantation. The assay was immunoSEQ multiplex PCR, and TCRdb's table has in-frame clones only and misses some. The sample consists of some 95,000 clones, roughly nine tenths of them appearing once. These receptors lack a known antigen. Source: unstimulated CD8+ T cells sorted from spleen or lymph node cells, taken before intestinal transplant. The receptors stem from a human donor who received an intestinal transplant.

In DNA form, the CDR3 reads TGTGCCAGCAGCGCCGGGACAGGGTACGAGCAGTACTTC. Protein: CASSAGTGYEQYF. This rearrangement joins TRBV11-2 to TRBJ2-5, with 9 bases identical to TRBD1. The end of the DNA fits TRBJ2-7 better, so the J call may be wrong. Germline-derived CDR1 and CDR2 are SGHAT and FQNNGV. The CDR3 extends over 13 amino acids.

The rearrangement uses TRBV6-6 and TRBJ2-5, with 7 positions matching TRBD2. V shed 7 bases, J shed 5 bases, and the junction held 4 bases outside the gene matches. Germline V gene lookup returns CDR1 MNHNY and CDR2 SVGAGI (reference sequence). The CDR3 is 12 amino acids. DNA for the CDR3: TGTGCCAGCATGGGGGGGTTGGAGACCCAGTACTTC. Translated, it gives CASMGGLETQYF.

The chain uses TRBV30 and TRBJ2-7; weak D call: TRBD2 (6 bases). V shed 4 bases and J shed 0 bases, with 13 bases lying between them. CDR1 and CDR2 (germline): GTSNPN, SVGIG (reference sequence). The CDR3 has 14 amino acids. The CDR3 DNA follows: TGTGCCTGGACGGACCGGGGGAGCTCCTACGAGCAGTACTTC. This translates into CAWTDRGSSYEQYF.

The chain uses TRBV7-3 and TRBJ2-1; TRBD2 agrees at 9 bases. The CDR3 is made up of 15 amino acids. J lost 2 bases, V lost 3 bases, and 2 bases had no gene match. Germline loops: CDR1 SGHTA, CDR2 FQGTGA. CDR3 in DNA: TGTGCCAGCAGCTTGGGCGGGAGGGCCTACAATGAGCAGTTCTTC. This gives the protein CASSLGGRAYNEQFF.

This rearrangement joins TRBV27 to TRBJ2-3; 9 bases agree with TRBD2. Germline CDR1 is MNHEY and CDR2 is SMNVEV (reference sequence). Germline trimming cut 7 bases from V and 2 bases from J; bases unmatched to any gene: 4. The CDR3 spans 14 residues. The DNA of the CDR3 is TGTGCCAGCAACCTAGCGGGAAACACAGATACGCAGTATTTT. Translation: CASNLAGNTDTQYF.

The chain couples TRBV10-3 to TRBJ2-7; possible D gene TRBD2, 5 bases. The CDR3 runs to 16 residues. Germline V gene sequence: CDR1 ENHRY, CDR2 SYGVKD. V gave up 4 bases and J gave up 0 bases, with 16 bases separating them. The CDR3 coding sequence is TGTGCCATCAGTGCCCGAGGGTCTAACAGCTCCTACGAGCAGTACTTC. It encodes CAISARGSNSSYEQYF.

The chain links TRBV5-4 to TRBJ2-1, with a weak D call TRBD1 (6 bases). Germline lookup yields CDR1 SGHNT and CDR2 YYREEE (reference sequence). V lost 4 bases and J lost 3, with 11 bases in between. The CDR3 spans 14 residues. The chain's CDR3 is CASSLDRIYNEQFF. The DNA for the CDR3 is TGTGCCAGCAGCCTGGACAGAATCTACAATGAGCAGTTCTTC.

V and J are TRBV4-1 and TRBJ2-1; 7 bases fit TRBD2. The V and J ends lost 4 bases and 3 bases, in that order; junction bases with no gene match: 3. The CDR3 extends over 14 amino acids. Germline lookup yields CDR1 MGHRA and CDR2 YSYEKL. This chain's CDR3 is CASSPRDYYNEQFF. Written as DNA, the CDR3 is TGCGCCAGCAGCCCCCGGGACTACTACAATGAGCAGTTCTTC.

The J gene is TRBJ2-7, the V gene TRBV7-2; 11 nucleotides agree with TRBD2. Germline trimming cut 1 base from V and 6 bases from J; bases unmatched to any gene: 14. The length of the CDR3 is 18 residues. Germline-derived CDR1 and CDR2 are SGHTA and FQGNSA. The CDR3: CASSLEGMLRLAGSEQYF. DNA for the CDR3: TGTGCCAGCAGCTTAGAAGGCATGTTGAGACTAGCGGGATCCGAGCAGTACTTC.

The chain couples TRBV27 to TRBJ2-5, with D possibly being TRBD2 (6 bases). CDR1 and CDR2 (germline): MNHEY, SMNVEV (reference sequence). V dropped 8 bases and J dropped 4 bases, with 20 bases sitting between them. CDR3 length: 15 amino acids. This chain's CDR3 is CASALGFGSSETQYF. CDR3 bases: TGTGCCAGCGCTCTGGGATTCGGGAGTTCAGAGACCCAGTACTTC.

The chain links TRBV27 to TRBJ2-2; possible D gene TRBD2, 5 bases. The CDR3 is 14 residues long. V lost 3 bases and J lost 7, with 12 bases in between. Germline values: CDR1 MNHEY, CDR2 SMNVEV (reference sequence). The CDR3 DNA follows: TGTGCCAGCAGTTTTGGCGGACTGGGCGGGGAGCTGTTTTTT. Protein product: CASSFGGLGGELFF.

The CDR3 nucleotides are TGTGCCAGCAGTTTACCAGGGGGCCTCAATGAGCAGTTCTTC. This translates into CASSLPGGLNEQFF. The chain couples TRBV28 to TRBJ2-1; 8 bases align to TRBD1. The germline V gene has CDR1 MDHEN and CDR2 SYDVKM. The length of the CDR3 is 14 residues. Germline trimming cut 2 bases from V and 6 bases from J; bases unmatched to any gene: 3.

This clone was seen a handful of times. V is TRBV10-2 and J is TRBJ1-1; TRBD1 matches at 8 bases. Germline trimming cut 3 bases from V and 6 bases from J; bases unmatched to any gene: 6. CDR3 length: 14 residues. The germline V gene has CDR1 WSHSY and CDR2 SAAADI. The CDR3: CASSDQGAAAEAFF. Here the CDR3 DNA reads TGCGCCAGCAGTGATCAGGGGGCGGCCGCTGAAGCTTTCTTT.

The rearrangement joins TRBV14 to TRBJ2-5; maybe TRBD2 (6 bases). The J call could be wrong; TRBJ2-7 is a better fit for the DNA end. The CDR3 is 13 amino acids. CDR1 and CDR2 (germline): SGHDN, FVKESK. CDR3 in DNA: TGTGCCAGCCGGGCGGGGATTTCGTACGAGCAGTACTTC. It encodes CASRAGISYEQYF.

This chain links TRBV6-5 with TRBJ2-7; unclear D gene. Trimming left V 2 bases short and J 3 bases short, with 8 bases between. Germline V gene lookup returns CDR1 MNHEY and CDR2 SVGAGI. This CDR3 comprises 13 residues. CDR3 bases: TGTGCCAGCAGTTACAGACACGACTACGAGCAGTACTTC. This encodes CASSYRHDYEQYF.

The CDR3 coding sequence is TGTGCCAGCAGCTACCGGACGGGAGACTACGAGCAGTACTTC. Translation: CASSYRTGDYEQYF. This chain links TRBV11-2 with TRBJ2-7; a weak D match, TRBD2 (6 bases). The CDR3 has 14 residues. Trimming removed 4 bases from V and 3 bases from J, with 13 bases in between. Germline V CDR1 and CDR2: SGHAT, FQNNGV.

This clone was seen a handful of times. The J gene is TRBJ1-1, the V gene TRBV29-1; D uncertain. This CDR3 is built from 10 residues. CDR1 is SQVTM and CDR2 is ANQGSEA in the germline V gene. Trimming took off 6 bases at V and 11 bases at J, with 13 bases between the two ends. CDR3 nucleotide sequence: TGCAGCGTCATGATAAACGAGGCTTTCTTT. Protein: CSVMINEAFF.

The chain carries TRBV5-8 and TRBJ1-3; 7 nucleotides align to TRBD1. CDR3 length: 15 amino acids. After removal of 0 bases from V and 0 bases from J, the junction contained 0 bases not matched to a gene. The germline V gene has CDR1 SGHTS and CDR2 YDEGEE. The CDR3 here is CASSLGTGSGNTIYF. CDR3 nucleotides: TGTGCCAGCAGCTTGGGGACAGGCTCTGGAAACACCATATATTTT.

This chain uses TRBV6-4 with TRBJ2-1; D possibly corresponds to TRBD2 (5 bases). Trimming cost V 0 bases and J 6 bases, with 6 bases left between them. The CDR3 loop spans 13 amino acids. CDR1 MRHNA and CDR2 SNTAGT come from the germline V gene. The CDR3 nucleotides read TGTGCCAGCAGTGACTCGAGGGTCAATGAGCAGTTCTTC. As protein: CASSDSRVNEQFF.

V usage is TRBV5-6 and J usage is TRBJ2-7; TRBD1 matches at 9 bases. The CDR3 covers 15 residues. In germline, CDR1 is SGHDT, CDR2 YYEEEE. J gave up 2 bases and V 2 bases, and 5 bases lay outside the gene matches. The CDR3 protein is CASSLRTGGPYEQYF. CDR3 sequence (DNA): TGTGCCAGCAGCTTAAGAACAGGGGGCCCCTACGAGCAGTACTTC.

The CDR3 DNA reads TGTGCCAGTGGACAGTTCTCTGAAGCTTTCTTT. This codes for CASGQFSEAFF. The chain couples TRBV19 to TRBJ1-1; D possibly corresponds to TRBD1 (6 bases). Per germline, CDR1 LNHDA and CDR2 SQIVND (reference sequence). V lost 8 bases and J 6 bases, leaving 10 bases between the germline ends. CDR3 length: 11 residues. Drawing the rest from reference TRBV19 and TRBJ1-1, the complete variable domain is DGGITQSPKYLFRKEGQNVTLSCEQNLNHDAMYWYRQDPGQGLRLIYYSQIVNDFQKGDIAEGYSVSREKKESFPLTVTSAQKNPTAFYLCASGQFSEAFFGQGTRLTVV.